This T cell receptor (beta chain) was observed in a study of blood T cell repertoires in COVID-19. About the study: The study drew acute and convalescent COVID-19 samples from the United States, Italy and Spain. PBMCs, B-cell-depleted T cells, or T cells provided the cDNA or gDNA that made up the material.

CDR3 size: 15 residues. CDR1 MNHEY and CDR2 SVGAGI come from the germline V gene. V dropped 2 bases and J dropped 5 bases, with 13 bases sitting between them. Authors' data handling: From reference gene primer amplification, estimates of nucleated cell counts were derived. Produced via immunoSEQ multiplex PCR; TCRdb's table is partial and in-frame only. That table furnishes V, J and clone size, whereas the DNA furnished D and trimming. The sample has roughly 190,000 clones, about 80% seen once; the top ten hold over 2%. This sequence originates from a human donor with acute or convalescent COVID-19. The donor label of this sample is uncertain. This sequence joins TRBV6-5 and TRBJ2-1; D possibly corresponds to TRBD1 (5 bases). Sequenced: peripheral blood. The CDR3 bases are TGTGCCAGCAGTTACGCACAGAACAGGCACAATGAGCAGTTCTTC. Translating gives CASSYAQNRHNEQFF.